Each of the 15 T cell receptor beta chains below was sequenced from the same sample in a study of blood T cell repertoires in COVID-19. Here immunoSEQ multiplex PCR was the method, and the copy in TCRdb shows in-frame clones only, minus some. Of just under 85,000 clones in the sample, more than 70% are singletons; the top ten hold about 15%. Sequencing was performed on peripheral blood. All receptors come from a woman aged 60-70 years with acute or convalescent COVID-19.

This clone was seen a few times. The chain is built from TRBV10-2 and TRBJ2-7; tentative D call: TRBD2 (6 bases). Germline V gene lookup returns CDR1 WSHSY and CDR2 SAAADI. The V end lost 10 bases, the J end lost 0 bases, and 10 bases lay between the germline ends. The CDR3 contains 12 residues. The CDR3, as DNA: TGCGCCACCAGGGACTTCTCCTACGAGCAGTACTTC. Its translation is CATRDFSYEQYF.

The chain joins TRBV5-6 to TRBJ1-6; D unresolved. This CDR3 comprises 15 residues. V was cut by 1 base and J by 6 bases, with 11 bases left in between. Germline CDR1 is SGHDT and CDR2 is YYEEEE. The CDR3 loop is CASSLLQAINSPLHF. CDR3 nucleotides: TGTGCCAGCAGCTTGTTGCAGGCGATTAATTCACCCCTCCACTTT.

V is TRBV4-2 and J is TRBJ1-4; TRBD1 aligns across 7 bases. The germline gives CDR1 LGHNA, CDR2 YNFKEQ. The CDR3 length is 14 residues. Trimming cost V 0 bases and J 5 bases; bases outside gene matches: 0. DNA of the CDR3: TGTGCCAGCAGCCAAGAGGGACAGAATGAAAAACTGTTTTTT. Amino acid sequence: CASSQEGQNEKLFF.

The rearrangement links TRBV12-3 or TRBV12-4 to TRBJ2-1; D is perhaps TRBD2 (5 bases). The germline V and J ends were trimmed by 6 bases and 3 bases, with 6 bases remaining between them. This CDR3 has 12 residues. The CDR3 DNA sequence: TGTGCCAGCAGGGCGGGCTACAATGAGCAGTTCTTC. Protein sequence: CASRAGYNEQFF.

This clone showed up just once. This chain uses TRBV5-1 with TRBJ2-2, with 11 bases aligning to TRBD2. After removal of 1 base from V and 5 bases from J, the junction contained 4 bases not matched to a gene. There are 16 residues in the CDR3. Germline V gene data show CDR1 as SGHRS and CDR2 as YFSETQ. The CDR3, as DNA: TGCGCCAGCAGCTTGTACGCTAGCGGGAGGACCGGGGAGCTGTTTTTT. Amino acid sequence: CASSLYASGRTGELFF.

The chain links TRBV6-2 or TRBV6-3 to TRBJ1-1; TRBD1 might be the D (6 bases). The length of the CDR3 is 18 residues. V was clipped by 2 bases and J by 0 bases, with 19 bases between them. CDR1 is MNHEY and CDR2 is SVGEGT in the germline V gene. The CDR3 region is CASSYATGRSVVNTEAFF. The CDR3 DNA is TGTGCCAGCAGTTACGCAACAGGGCGTTCGGTGGTGAACACTGAAGCTTTCTTT.

The chain carries TRBV5-6 and TRBJ1-1, with D possibly matching TRBD1 (5 bases). This CDR3 is built from 15 residues. V gave up 7 bases and J gave up 1 base, with 17 bases separating them. Looked up from germline, CDR1 is SGHDT and CDR2 is YYEEEE. CDR3 bases: TGTGCCAGCTCCCCGTTGGGGACTAGGAACACTGAAGCTTTCTTT. Translating gives CASSPLGTRNTEAFF.

The CDR3 DNA sequence: TGCGCCAGCAGGCCTTTTACAGGGGACACAGATACGCAGTATTTT. Its protein is CASRPFTGDTDTQYF. The chain has TRBV5-1 and TRBJ2-3; TRBD1 matches at 7 bases. This CDR3 has 15 residues. With 5 bases clipped from V and 2 bases from J, the junction kept 8 bases outside the gene matches. The germline CDR1 and CDR2 sequences are SGHRS and YFSETQ. Looking up the rest from reference TRBV5-1 and TRBJ2-3 gives the full variable domain: KAGVTQTPRYLIKTRGQQVTLSCSPISGHRSVSWYQQTPGQGLQFLFEYFSETQRNKGNFPGRFSGRQFSNSRSEMNVSTLELGDSALYLCASRPFTGDTDTQYFGPGTRLTVL.

J is TRBJ1-4 and V is TRBV3-1 (or the pseudogene TRBV3-2), with 9 bases that match TRBD1. The CDR3 covers 14 residues. The V gene end was trimmed by 4 bases and the J gene end by 10 bases; junction bases not matched to a gene: 7. CDR1 and CDR2 (germline): LGHDT, YNNKEL (reference sequence). This CDR3 reads CASSLGQGIAKLFF. The CDR3 DNA reads TGTGCCAGCAGCCTCGGACAGGGGATTGCAAAACTGTTTTTT.

This chain joins TRBV7-2 and TRBJ2-3, with 9 nucleotides matching TRBD2. After removal of 1 base from V and 8 bases from J, the junction contained 10 bases not matched to a gene. CDR1 is SGHTA and CDR2 is FQGNSA in the germline V gene. The CDR3 is 16 residues long. The CDR3 here is CASSLVGRGGPGTQYF. The DNA of the CDR3 is TGTGCCAGCAGCTTAGTAGGGCGGGGGGGCCCAGGTACGCAGTATTTT.

CDR3 amino acids: CASSYSPGGSYEQYF. The CDR3 coding sequence is TGTGCCAGCAGTTACTCGCCAGGGGGGTCCTACGAGCAGTACTTC. This chain links TRBV6-6 with TRBJ2-7, with a possible D match to TRBD1 (7 bases). This CDR3 spans 15 amino acids. CDR1 MNHNY and CDR2 SVGAGI come from the germline V gene (reference sequence). Trimming cost V 0 bases and J 1 base, with 10 bases left between them.

The chain is built from TRBV24-1 and TRBJ1-1; 9 bases fit TRBD1. CDR3 length: 16 amino acids. Trimming took 2 bases from V and 5 from J; bases not matched to a gene: 8. Germline V CDR1 and CDR2: KGHDR, SFDVKD. The CDR3 nucleotides are TGTGCCACCAGTGATTCAAGGGGACAGGGAGGGACTGAAGCTTTCTTT. It translates to CATSDSRGQGGTEAFF.

This chain links TRBV18 with TRBJ1-5; TRBD1 agrees at 7 bases. V trimming: 3 bases; J trimming: 5 bases; junction bases outside the gene matches: 10. The V gene's germline CDR1 is KGHSH and CDR2 LQKENI. CDR3 length equals 16 residues. The DNA of the CDR3 is TGTGCCAGCTCACCTACCAAGACAGGGAGATATCAGCCCCAGCATTTT. It translates to CASSPTKTGRYQPQHF. The full variable domain, completed using reference TRBV18 and TRBJ1-5, is NAGVMQNPRHLVRRRGQEARLRCSPMKGHSHVYWYRQLPEEGLKFMVYLQKENIIDESGMPKERFSAEFPKEGPSILRIQQVVRGDSAAYFCASSPTKTGRYQPQHFGDGTRLSIL.

This chain connects TRBV5-5 to TRBJ1-1; 7 bases fit TRBD1. This CDR3 spans 14 amino acids. CDR1 and CDR2 from the germline V gene are SGHKS and YYEKEE (reference sequence). J was trimmed by 1 base and V by 1 base; bases with no gene match: 1. As DNA, the CDR3 is TGTGCCAGCAGCTTGACAGGGGCGAACACTGAAGCTTTCTTT. Its translation is CASSLTGANTEAFF.

This chain connects TRBV24-1 to TRBJ2-7; tentative D call: TRBD2 (6 bases). V lost 8 bases, J lost 0 bases, and 10 bases lay in between. The CDR3 runs to 13 residues. Germline-derived CDR1 and CDR2 are KGHDR and SFDVKD. The CDR3 coding sequence is TGTGCCACCATCTCGGGGGTCTCCTACGAGCAGTACTTC. Translation: CATISGVSYEQYF.